The clone carrying this TCR beta chain was detected many times. Trimming took off 6 bases at V and 11 bases at J, with 13 bases between the two ends. The CDR3 runs 11 residues. Looked up from germline, CDR1 is SNHLY and CDR2 is FYNNEI. Original processing methods: Reference gene primers were amplified, and this amplification served to estimate nucleated cell counts. The table came from immunoSEQ multiplex PCR; TCRdb's copy has only in-frame clones and leaves some out. The V and J calls and the clone size are those of that table, but D and trimming were determined from the DNA. The sample contains 300,000 or so clones, roughly 90% of which appear only once. This specimen belongs to a study of blood T cell repertoires in COVID-19. Study information: Spain, Italy and the United States supplied samples that represented acute and convalescent COVID-19. T cells, B-cell-depleted T cells, or PBMCs provided the cDNA or gDNA that served as material.

This TCR was recovered from a man between 18 and 35 years old who had recovered from COVID-19. This chain joins TRBV2 and TRBJ1-1; tentative D call: TRBD1 (5 bases). The source material was peripheral blood. CDR3 region: CASRDQGGAFF. CDR3 coding DNA: TGTGCCAGCAGGGACCAGGGTGGCGCTTTCTTT.